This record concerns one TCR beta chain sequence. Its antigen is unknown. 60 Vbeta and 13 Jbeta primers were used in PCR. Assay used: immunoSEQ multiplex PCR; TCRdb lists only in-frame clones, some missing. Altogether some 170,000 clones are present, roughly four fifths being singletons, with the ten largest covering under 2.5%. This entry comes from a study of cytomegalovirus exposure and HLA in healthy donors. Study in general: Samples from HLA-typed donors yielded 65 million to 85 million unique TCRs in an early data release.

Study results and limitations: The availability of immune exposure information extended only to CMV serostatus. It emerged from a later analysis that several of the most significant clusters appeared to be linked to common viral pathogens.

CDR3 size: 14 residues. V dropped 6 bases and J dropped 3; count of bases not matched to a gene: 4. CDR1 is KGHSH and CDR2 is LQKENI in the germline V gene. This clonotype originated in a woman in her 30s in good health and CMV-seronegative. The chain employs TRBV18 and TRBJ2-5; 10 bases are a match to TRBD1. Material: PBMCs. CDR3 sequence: CASSPGTGEETQYF. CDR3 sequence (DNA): TGTGCCAGCTCCCCCGGGACAGGGGAAGAGACCCAGTACTTC. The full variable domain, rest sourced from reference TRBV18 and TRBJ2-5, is NAGVMQNPRHLVRRRGQEARLRCSPMKGHSHVYWYRQLPEEGLKFMVYLQKENIIDESGMPKERFSAEFPKEGPSILRIQQVVRGDSAAYFCASSPGTGEETQYFGPGTRLLVL.